This T cell receptor beta chain was captured by sequencing in a study of cytomegalovirus exposure and HLA in healthy donors. V lost 9 bases to trimming and J lost 0 bases, with 15 bases between them. CDR3 size: 15 residues. In germline, CDR1 is MNHNY, CDR2 SVGAGI (reference sequence). The PCR contained 60 Vbeta and 13 Jbeta primers. Clones were sequenced by immunoSEQ multiplex PCR, and TCRdb holds only the in-frame ones, with some missing. The table lists about 140,000 clones, just under 80% of them singletons. The sequenced sample was PBMCs. This sequence originates from a man aged 25-45 years in good health and CMV-seronegative. This sequence joins TRBV6-6 and TRBJ2-1; D not resolved. As DNA, the CDR3 is TGTGCCAGTGCCTTCTACCAAAGCTCCTACAATGAGCAGTTCTTC. Its protein product is CASAFYQSSYNEQFF.